The 12 T cell receptor beta chains below come from one sample, sequenced in a study of shared clonotypes between healthy human individuals. Sequencing used immunoSEQ multiplex PCR; TCRdb keeps in-frame clones, though not all of them. This sample has 2 million to 2.5 million clones; 80% to 95% occur once, and the top ten carry roughly 0.39%. The sequencing input was naive CD4+ T cells from PBMCs. The subset here: CD45RA+ positively selected. The receptors stem from a man between 18 and 29 years old in good health. Some clones in this sample may be carry-over from other donors' samples.

This clone has a single count. This sequence joins TRBV19 and TRBJ2-2; weak D call: TRBD2 (5 bases). The V gene's germline CDR1 is LNHDA and CDR2 SQIVND (reference sequence). V lost 7 bases, J lost 4 bases, and 19 bases lay in between. The CDR3 has 16 amino acids. CDR3 DNA: TGTGCCAGTACCTCTCACCGGACGGGATTCACCGGGGAGCTGTTTTTT. Protein: CASTSHRTGFTGELFF.

In its sample, this clone was seen once. The chain combines TRBV28 with TRBJ1-2; 7 nucleotides align to TRBD1. Per germline, CDR1 MDHEN and CDR2 SYDVKM. The CDR3 runs 14 residues. Trimming removed 5 bases from V and 1 base from J; junction bases left unmatched: 4. The CDR3 reads CASSRQGGNYGYTF. The DNA for the CDR3 is TGTGCCAGCAGTCGGCAGGGGGGTAACTATGGCTACACCTTC.

The chain is built from TRBV28 and TRBJ1-5, with D possibly TRBD1 on 6 matching bases. The CDR3 covers 14 residues. V lost 5 bases and J 7 bases, leaving 15 bases between the germline ends. The germline CDR1 and CDR2 sequences are MDHEN and SYDVKM. The CDR3 is CASSKLGGYQPQHF. For the CDR3, the DNA is TGTGCCAGCAGTAAATTAGGGGGATACCAGCCCCAGCATTTT.

V is TRBV7-2 and J is TRBJ2-3, with 9 bases that match TRBD2. The germline CDR1 and CDR2 sequences are SGHTA and FQGNSA. The CDR3 length is 16 residues. The J segment lost 0 bases and the V segment lost 4 bases, leaving 5 bases of the junction unmatched. CDR3 protein: CASSSLAGSSTDTQYF. CDR3 bases: TGTGCCAGCAGCTCCCTAGCGGGGTCTAGCACAGATACGCAGTATTTT. Drawing the rest from reference TRBV7-2 and TRBJ2-3, the complete variable domain is GAGVSQSPSNKVTEKGKDVELRCDPISGHTALYWYRQSLGQGLEFLIYFQGNSAPDKSGLPSDRFSAERTGGSVSTLTIQRTQQEDSAVYLCASSSLAGSSTDTQYFGPGTRLTVL.

The CDR3 loop reads CSAKVEGHYGYTF. In DNA form, the CDR3 reads TGCAGCGCCAAGGTGGAGGGACACTATGGCTACACCTTC. V gene TRBV29-1 combines with J gene TRBJ1-2, with D possibly being TRBD1 (5 bases). Germline values: CDR1 SQVTM, CDR2 ANQGSEA. This CDR3 has 13 residues. Trimming removed 7 bases at V and 3 bases at J, with 15 bases between. The entire variable domain, with the rest obtained from reference TRBV29-1 and TRBJ1-2, is as follows: SAVISQKPSRDICQRGTSLTIQCQVDSQVTMMFWYRQQPGQSLTLIATANQGSEATYESGFVIDKFPISRPNLTFSTLTVSNMSPEDSSIYLCSAKVEGHYGYTFGSGTRLTVV.

The rearrangement joins TRBV2 to TRBJ2-4, with D perhaps assigned TRBD1 or TRBD2 (6 bases each). CDR1 and CDR2 from the germline V gene are SNHLY and FYNNEI. There are 15 residues in the CDR3. The V end lost 8 bases, the J end lost 1 base, and 15 bases lay between the germline ends. The CDR3 DNA follows: TGTGCCAGCGGACCGGAAGGGGGGGCCAAAAACATTCAGTACTTC. Encoded protein: CASGPEGGAKNIQYF.

The rearrangement links TRBV28 to TRBJ2-4; no firm D call. This CDR3 has 15 amino acids. Between the trimmed V and J ends, which lost 5 bases and 0 bases, there was a span of 11 bases. CDR1 and CDR2 (germline): MDHEN, SYDVKM. The CDR3 nucleotides are TGTGCCAGCAGTAGGCCGATCGAAGCCAAAAACATTCAGTACTTC. Amino acid sequence: CASSRPIEAKNIQYF.

The chain links TRBV28 to TRBJ2-5; D is ambiguous. The CDR3 is 11 amino acids. CDR1 MDHEN and CDR2 SYDVKM come from the germline V gene. V was pared by 7 bases and J by 7 bases, with 10 bases between. This CDR3 is CASTRRLTQYF. CDR3 DNA: TGTGCCAGCACCCGTCGGCTGACCCAGTACTTC.

The V gene is TRBV7-3, the J gene TRBJ2-2, with D maybe TRBD2 (7 bases). The CDR3 runs to 15 residues. Germline loops: CDR1 SGHTA, CDR2 FQGTGA. V was clipped by 5 bases and J by 2 bases, with 12 bases between them. As DNA, the CDR3 is TGTGCCAGCAGCCGGGGGGCGGTCAACACCGGGGAGCTGTTTTTT. This encodes CASSRGAVNTGELFF.

The J gene is TRBJ1-5, the V gene TRBV27; D call uncertain. V was clipped by 0 bases and J by 7 bases, with 16 bases between them. Germline V gives CDR1 MNHEY, CDR2 SMNVEV (reference sequence). The length of the CDR3 is 16 residues. CDR3 coding DNA: TGTGCCAGCAGTTTATCTTTCGGGCCAGGAAGACAGCCCCAGCATTTT. Its translation: CASSLSFGPGRQPQHF.

The V gene is TRBV2, the J gene TRBJ1-4, with D unclear. CDR3 length equals 14 residues. Trimming pared 7 bases from V and 7 bases from J, leaving 16 bases between. CDR1 and CDR2 from the germline V gene are SNHLY and FYNNEI. CDR3 bases: TGTGCCAGCAAGGTAGAGGTGGAGAGTGAAAAACTGTTTTTT. Translated, it gives CASKVEVESEKLFF.

This clone was counted a single time. J is TRBJ2-2 and V is TRBV30, with a possible D match to TRBD1 (6 bases). This CDR3 is built from 17 residues. Trimming pared 3 bases from V and 1 base from J, leaving 18 bases between. The germline gives CDR1 GTSNPN, CDR2 SVGIG (reference sequence). CDR3: CAWSTNPGTLNTGELFF. The CDR3 nucleotides are TGTGCCTGGAGCACCAACCCCGGGACACTGAACACCGGGGAGCTGTTTTTT.